Listed below are T cell receptor beta chains from one sample, sequenced in a study of T-cell reconstitution after alpha-beta-depleted transplantation in children. From the PCR reads, TCRdb called clonotypes with MiXCR, one entry per CDR3 protein. The sample consists of about 980,000 distinct CDR3 sequences, about 29% of them appearing once. This specimen was PBMCs, mostly from graft donor cells, taken 360 days after TCRalphabeta/CD19-depleted stem cell transplant. The origin of the receptors is a boy in the first two years of life who had a stem cell transplant for SCID, so the T cells may come from the graft donor. The CDR3 runs from the conserved cysteine through the conserved F or W. Each record gives: clone size, J gene, V gene, D gene, CDR3 DNA, CDR3 protein. A D gene is named only where the DNA matches it firmly. A row's size may be missing; if present it is once, few, many or a size class.

abundance: few; j_gene: TRBJ2-3; v_gene: TRBV6-1; d_gene: TRBD1; CDR3nt: TGTCCCAGAGCGCGGGGACAGGGTGAAAGTTTCGATACGCAGTATTTT; CDR3aa: CPRARGQGESFDTQYF
abundance: -; j_gene: TRBJ2-1; v_gene: TRBV4-1; d_gene: TRBD2; CDR3nt: TGCGCCACCAGCAACCGTGGGGGGGAATGGGCTAGCGGCTATGAGCAGTTCTTC; CDR3aa: CATSNRGGEWASGYEQFF
abundance: few; j_gene: TRBJ2-5; v_gene: TRBV6-2/TRBV6-3; d_gene: -; CDR3nt: TGTGCCAGCAGTTACTATGGACGTTCCCAGTACTTC; CDR3aa: CASSYYGRSQYF
abundance: -; j_gene: TRBJ2-1; v_gene: TRBV30; d_gene: -; CDR3nt: TGTATCGTGGGGATTTACAATGAGCAGTTCTTC; CDR3aa: CIVGIYNEQFF
abundance: few; j_gene: TRBJ2-3; v_gene: TRBV12-3/TRBV12-4; d_gene: -; CDR3nt: TGTGCCAGCAGTTTAGGTCAGGCTAGCACAGATACGCAGTATTTT; CDR3aa: CASSLGQASTDTQYF
abundance: -; j_gene: TRBJ2-7; v_gene: TRBV11-2; d_gene: TRBD2; CDR3nt: TGTGCCAGCAGCTTAGTATTCACTAGCGGGGGGTCTTCCTACGAGCAGTACTTC; CDR3aa: CASSLVFTSGGSSYEQYF
abundance: -; j_gene: TRBJ2-5; v_gene: TRBV15; d_gene: -; CDR3nt: TGTGCCACCAGCAGAGACCCCAAGTGGGCGATGTACTTC; CDR3aa: CATSRDPKWAMYF
abundance: few; j_gene: TRBJ2-1; v_gene: TRBV6-1; d_gene: -; CDR3nt: TGTGCCAGCAGGACACATAGGAGCTCCTACAATGAGCAGTTCTTC; CDR3aa: CASRTHRSSYNEQFF
abundance: many; j_gene: TRBJ2-3; v_gene: TRBV20-1; d_gene: -; CDR3nt: TGCAGTGCTGATGACCTCCCCTCAGGCACAGATACGCAGTATTTT; CDR3aa: CSADDLPSGTDTQYF
abundance: -; j_gene: TRBJ2-1; v_gene: TRBV7-8; d_gene: -; CDR3nt: TGTGCCAGCAGCTTACTCGGACGGAACTCCTACAATGAGCAGTTCTTC; CDR3aa: CASSLLGRNSYNEQFF
abundance: few; j_gene: TRBJ2-1; v_gene: TRBV6-1; d_gene: -; CDR3nt: TGTGCCAGCAGTCCCCATAGGATCTCCTACAATGAGCAGTTCTTC; CDR3aa: CASSPHRISYNEQFF
abundance: -; j_gene: TRBJ2-5; v_gene: TRBV5-1; d_gene: TRBD2; CDR3nt: TGCGCCAGCAGCCAGCCTAGCGGGGGGGTCCAAGAGACCCAGTACTTC; CDR3aa: CASSQPSGGVQETQYF
abundance: -; j_gene: TRBJ2-7; v_gene: TRBV15; d_gene: -; CDR3nt: TGTGCCACCAGTCCTACCGGGACGGGCTCCTACGAGCAGTACTTC; CDR3aa: CATSPTGTGSYEQYF
abundance: few; j_gene: TRBJ1-5; v_gene: TRBV5-1; d_gene: -; CDR3nt: TGCGCCAGCAGCCAGGGACCTGACGCGCGCAATCAGCCCCAGCATTTT; CDR3aa: CASSQGPDARNQPQHF
abundance: few; j_gene: TRBJ1-5; v_gene: TRBV5-1; d_gene: -; CDR3nt: TGCGCCAGCAGCTTGGATGGGGTGGGACAGCCCCAGCATTTT; CDR3aa: CASSLDGVGQPQHF
abundance: few; j_gene: TRBJ2-5; v_gene: TRBV9; d_gene: -; CDR3nt: TGTGCCAGCAGCAACTCCCTAGGAAGAGTTGTAGAGACCCAGTACTTC; CDR3aa: CASSNSLGRVVETQYF
abundance: -; j_gene: TRBJ1-1; v_gene: TRBV5-5; d_gene: TRBD1; CDR3nt: TGTGCCAGCAGCTTCTACCCAACCCCGGGACAGGGGGCTTTCTTT; CDR3aa: CASSFYPTPGQGAFF
abundance: -; j_gene: TRBJ1-1; v_gene: TRBV6-1; d_gene: TRBD1; CDR3nt: TGTGCCAGCAGTGACCCCGGGACAGGGGATACTGAAGCTTTCTTT; CDR3aa: CASSDPGTGDTEAFF
abundance: -; j_gene: TRBJ1-2; v_gene: TRBV6-1; d_gene: -; CDR3nt: TGTGCCAGCAGTGAAGCGAGAGGGCCCAACTATGGCTACACCTTC; CDR3aa: CASSEARGPNYGYTF
abundance: -; j_gene: TRBJ2-3; v_gene: TRBV29-1; d_gene: -; CDR3nt: TGCAGCGTGCGACGAGAACCCGAGGATACGCAGTATTTT; CDR3aa: CSVRREPEDTQYF
abundance: few; j_gene: TRBJ2-7; v_gene: TRBV4-3; d_gene: -; CDR3nt: TGCGCCAGCAGCCAAGAACTGGGAAGGCACGAGCAGTACTTC; CDR3aa: CASSQELGRHEQYF
abundance: -; j_gene: TRBJ2-1; v_gene: TRBV7-9; d_gene: TRBD2; CDR3nt: TGTGCCAGCGGGTCCGGCGGGGGGCCTACTCACAATGAGCAGTTCTTC; CDR3aa: CASGSGGGPTHNEQFF
abundance: -; j_gene: TRBJ2-6; v_gene: TRBV7-8; d_gene: -; CDR3nt: TGTGCCAGCAGCCCGTACAGGGACGTGTATGGGGCCAACGTCCTGACTTTC; CDR3aa: CASSPYRDVYGANVLTF
abundance: few; j_gene: TRBJ1-1; v_gene: TRBV4-2; d_gene: -; CDR3nt: TGTGCCAGCAGCCAAGCCCCCGCAGGGGAAGGATACACTGAAGCTTTCTTT; CDR3aa: CASSQAPAGEGYTEAFF
abundance: -; j_gene: TRBJ2-7; v_gene: TRBV7-2; d_gene: TRBD1; CDR3nt: TGTGCCAGCAGCTGGGGACAGGGGCTGCGAAAGCAGTACTTC; CDR3aa: CASSWGQGLRKQYF
abundance: few; j_gene: TRBJ2-3; v_gene: TRBV21-1; d_gene: -; CDR3nt: TGTGCCAGCAGCGCTCGACTAGCGGGGGGCTGGGGTACGCAGTATTTT; CDR3aa: CASSARLAGGWGTQYF
abundance: -; j_gene: TRBJ2-3; v_gene: TRBV4-1; d_gene: TRBD2; CDR3nt: TGCGCCAGCAGCCAAGATGGGACTAGCGGGGGCCTTAGCACAGATACGCAGTATTTT; CDR3aa: CASSQDGTSGGLSTDTQYF
abundance: few; j_gene: TRBJ1-5; v_gene: TRBV4-3; d_gene: -; CDR3nt: TGCGCCAGCAGTCCCCAGGTCGGTGGCAATCAGCCCCAGCATTTT; CDR3aa: CASSPQVGGNQPQHF
abundance: few; j_gene: TRBJ2-3; v_gene: TRBV5-5; d_gene: -; CDR3nt: TGTGCCAGCAGCTGGGGGATGCGGGGCACAGATACGCAGTATTTT; CDR3aa: CASSWGMRGTDTQYF
abundance: -; j_gene: TRBJ2-3; v_gene: TRBV7-2; d_gene: -; CDR3nt: TGTGCCAGCAGCTCTAGCATACACACAGATACGCAGTATTTT; CDR3aa: CASSSSIHTDTQYF
abundance: -; j_gene: TRBJ2-3; v_gene: TRBV20-1; d_gene: TRBD2; CDR3nt: TGCAGTGCTTTAGCGGGGGGGCCGGATACGCAGTATTTT; CDR3aa: CSALAGGPDTQYF
abundance: few; j_gene: TRBJ1-1; v_gene: TRBV5-1; d_gene: TRBD1; CDR3nt: TGCGCCTCAGGGGGGGAGTTGAACACTGAAGCTTTCTTT; CDR3aa: CASGGELNTEAFF
abundance: few; j_gene: TRBJ1-1; v_gene: TRBV12-3/TRBV12-4; d_gene: -; CDR3nt: TGTGCCAGCAGACAGGGCGGATCTGAAGCTTTCTTT; CDR3aa: CASRQGGSEAFF